This T cell receptor beta chain is from a study of T cells after posttransplantation cyclophosphamide. The method was immunoSEQ multiplex PCR; TCRdb's version includes in-frame clones alone and lacks a portion of them. Of 12,000 or so clones in the sample, about 82% were seen once. A single count supports this clone. The target antigen is unknown. Per germline, CDR1 SGHNT and CDR2 YYREEE (reference sequence). V dropped 4 bases and J dropped 2; count of bases not matched to a gene: 2. The CDR3 is 15 residues long. Study outcomes and limitations: Tissue-infiltrating T cells from skin or gut overlapped little with blood T cells. After PTCy, TRB diversity resembled that of CNI/methotrexate controls. Later blood repertoires were often dominated by clones from the donor CD8+ memory compartment.

Treatment was busulfan-fludarabine conditioning, a marrow graft, and cyclophosphamide on days +3 and +4. The sequencing used PBMCs, collected after allogeneic stem cell transplant with posttransplant cyclophosphamide. The receptor was derived from a female patient in her fifties who received an allogeneic stem cell transplant from a related donor, was CMV-positive, and had no GVHD. Certain T cells may be donor cells from the graft. This chain joins TRBV5-4 and TRBJ2-5; 13 nucleotides align to TRBD2. In DNA form, the CDR3 reads TGTGCCAGCAGCCGGACTAGCGGGAGACAAGAGACCCAGTACTTC. This translates into CASSRTSGRQETQYF.